This T cell receptor (beta chain) was captured in a study of T cells in Graves' hyperthyroidism and ophthalmopathy (dated by TCRdb to about 2019). Study-level background: Peripheral blood samples were taken at the time of initial diagnosis, prior to any treatment. The 75 to 100 discovery patients were randomly split 7:3 into training and test sets. According to the paper, TCR Vbeta CDR3 sequencing was carried out on 135 peripheral blood samples, which came from approximately 41 ophthalmopathy, approximately 72 hyperthyroidism and roughly 17 progressor patients. To identify distinguishing TCR V-J signatures, a discovery cohort of 90 to 100 patients was used, comprising 43 with Graves' ophthalmopathy and approximately 58 with stable Graves' hyperthyroidism. Prospective prediction of ophthalmopathy was tested in an independent validation cohort consisting of roughly 19 hyperthyroidism patients and more than 15 patients who later progressed to ophthalmopathy. The study also compared thyroid tissue and blood T-cell repertoires from about six Graves' hyperthyroidism patients. Once sampling was done, hyperthyroidism patients were given methimazole at a starting dose of 30 mg daily, whereas ophthalmopathy patients were given high-dose intravenous methylprednisolone.

The CDR3 runs 14 residues from the cysteine to the phenylalanine. Only the CDR3 DNA stays, 42 bases, in frame from base 1. Reading the germline V gene (reference sequence) gives CDR1 MNHEY and CDR2 SMNVEV. With respect to this clonotype: This clone's antigen is unknown. Compared with germline, one end of the junction differs, possibly owing to a read error.

In the ophthalmopathy patients, disease was moderately to severely active, with a Clinical Activity Score of 3 or more, a NOSPECS grade of 4 or more, and a duration of less than 3 months. Exclusion was applied to patients with uncontrolled infections, other autoimmune diseases, pregnancy or lactation. Diagnoses were based on clinical symptoms, serum thyroxine and TRAb, thyroid ultrasound and orbital computed tomography. Ficoll-Paque density gradient centrifugation was used to isolate PBMCs from approximately 10 ml of fresh peripheral blood. Total RNA was extracted with Trizol reagent, and quality was checked on an Agilent 2100 Bioanalyzer. The investigation overall reported the following: No statistical method was used to set the sample size in advance, and investigators knew the group allocation. In validation, the model predicted progression to ophthalmopathy a median of around 6.5 months before onset, with over 55% sensitivity and nearly 75% specificity. Most expanded thyroid clonotypes (frequency above 0.001) were also detected in blood, a finding suggesting that blood repertoires may reflect thyroid immune responses. In cross-validation, a model built on a 13 V-J signature told ophthalmopathy apart from stable hyperthyroidism with 87.88% sensitivity and roughly 81% specificity, and in testing the same model reached 80%/75%.

The TCR beta CDR3 regions were amplified from the RNA transcripts. The first round of RT-PCR for the TCR CDR3 was performed with the HTBI primer set and the Qiagen OneStep RT-PCR kit. Libraries were constructed in a second round of multiplex PCR, after which size selection and purification were performed. The libraries were sequenced on an Illumina HiSeq2000 using paired-end 100 bp reads. Per the authors' processing: Raw data were processed with SOAPnuke, discarding reads with adapters, uncalled bases, mean Phred below 15, or no exact constant-primer or identifier match. COPE v1.2.5 was used to merge high-quality paired reads, and clonotypes were defined as unique nucleotide sequences. MiTCR v1.1 was used to align the clonotypes against IMGT TRBV, TRBD and TRBJ reference segments. Analysis was restricted to V-J combinations with a frequency above 0.0001, which covered just over 98% of repertoires. A TCS score was defined as the ratio between F50 (clonal expansion) and ExV (chaos), using BLOSUM62-based TCRdist between CDR3 peptides within each V-J. Welch's t-statistics and random forest reduced fewer than 600 V-J features to 13, which were used in a naive Bayes classifier (R e1071). TCRdb trimmed public reads at Q25 via fastp, called clones via MiXCR and kept in-frame beta chains. Duplicate CDR3 protein sequences are folded into a single record with the most common DNA and genes. The V and J calls, along with clone size, are taken from TCRdb and not from the paper's own processing. A total of about 350,000 distinct CDR3 sequences appear in this sample, about 16% of them only once. Of the sample, under 25% is held by the ten largest clones.

The origin of this receptor is a woman aged 55-70 years with Graves' ophthalmopathy. The rearranged chain carries TRBV27 and TRBJ1-3, with 8 bases aligning to TRBD1. Material: blood. The DNA reads TGTGCCAGCAGTCTATCACCGGGACAGGCGACCATATATTTT. Translated, this is CASSLSPGQATIYF.